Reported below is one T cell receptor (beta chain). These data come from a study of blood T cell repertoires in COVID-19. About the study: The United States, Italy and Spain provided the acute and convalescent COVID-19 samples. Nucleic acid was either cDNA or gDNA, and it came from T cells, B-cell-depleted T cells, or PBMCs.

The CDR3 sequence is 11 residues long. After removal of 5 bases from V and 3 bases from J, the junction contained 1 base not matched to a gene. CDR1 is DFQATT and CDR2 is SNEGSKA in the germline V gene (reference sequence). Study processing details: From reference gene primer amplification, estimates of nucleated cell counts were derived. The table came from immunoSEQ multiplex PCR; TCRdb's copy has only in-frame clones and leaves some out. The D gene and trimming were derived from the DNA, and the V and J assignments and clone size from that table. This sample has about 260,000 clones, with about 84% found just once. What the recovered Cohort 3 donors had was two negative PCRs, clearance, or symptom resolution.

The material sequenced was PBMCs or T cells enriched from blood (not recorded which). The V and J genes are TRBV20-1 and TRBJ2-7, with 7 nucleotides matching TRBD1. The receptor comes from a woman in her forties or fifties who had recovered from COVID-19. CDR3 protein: CSAYRGYEQYF. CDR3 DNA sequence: TGCAGTGCTTACAGGGGCTACGAGCAGTACTTC.